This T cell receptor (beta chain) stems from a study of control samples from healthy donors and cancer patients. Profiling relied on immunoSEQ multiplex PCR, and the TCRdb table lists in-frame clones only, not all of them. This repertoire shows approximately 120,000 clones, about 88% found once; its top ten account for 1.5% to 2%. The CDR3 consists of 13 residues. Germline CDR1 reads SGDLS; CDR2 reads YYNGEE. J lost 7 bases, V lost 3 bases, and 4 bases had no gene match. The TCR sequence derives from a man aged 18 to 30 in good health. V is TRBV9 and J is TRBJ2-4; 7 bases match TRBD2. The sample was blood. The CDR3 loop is CASSAGRDNIQYF. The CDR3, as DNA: TGTGCCAGCAGCGCGGGGAGGGATAACATTCAGTACTTC.